These T cell receptor beta chains were read from a single sample in a study of type 1 regulatory T cells. TCRdb redid the calling of the reads with MiXCR, one entry per CDR3 protein. The table records 75,000 to 100,000 distinct CDR3 sequences, roughly 28% of them present only once. Sample: CD4+ T cells, either the whole sample or a sorted fraction (not recorded which). The receptors here all came from a human donor in good health. CDR3s include the opening cysteine and the closing phenylalanine or tryptophan. A D gene is named only where the DNA matches it firmly. Some rows have no size entry. The others give once, few or many, or a class for an expanded clone.

d_call cdr3_length clone_size j_call v_call cdr3_nt cdr3_aa
TRBD2 13 few TRBJ2-7 TRBV12-3/TRBV12-4 TGTGCCAGCAGAACACCTGGGGGGGACGAGCAGTACTTC CASRTPGGDEQYF
TRBD1 14 few TRBJ1-2 TRBV7-2 TGTGCCAGCAGCACCGGACAGGCCCGGAGTGGCTACACCTTC CASSTGQARSGYTF
TRBD2 15 . TRBJ2-1 TRBV7-9 TGTGCCTGCAGCTTATCAGGCGGGAGGGCCAACGAGCAGTTCTTC CACSLSGGRANEQFF
TRBD2 19 . TRBJ2-7 TRBV6-2/TRBV6-3 TGTGCCAGCAGTTACTCGATCCGGCGCCTGCGGGAGGTCTCCTACGAGCAGTACTTC CASSYSIRRLREVSYEQYF
TRBD2 17 few TRBJ2-1 TRBV7-8 TGTGCCAGCAGCTTAGACTGGGGGACTAGCGGGAGGGGTGAGCAGTTCTTC CASSLDWGTSGRGEQFF
. 15 many TRBJ1-1 TRBV9 TGTGCCAGCAGCGCCGTTCAGGGGACGAACACTGAAGCTTTCTTT CASSAVQGTNTEAFF
TRBD1 16 . TRBJ2-3 TRBV14 TGTGCCAGCAGCCACCCGGACAGGGGATACACAGATACGCAGTATTTT CASSHPDRGYTDTQYF
TRBD2 15 . TRBJ2-5 TRBV19 TGTGCCAGTAGTATCCCCGGACTAGCGGGAGAGACCCAGTACTTC CASSIPGLAGETQYF
. 12 . TRBJ2-5 TRBV3-1 TGTGCCAGCAGCCGGAAACGGGAGACCCAGTACTTC CASSRKRETQYF
TRBD1 16 . TRBJ1-6 TRBV2 TGTGCCAGCAGAAATGACAGGGGTTCCTATAATTCACCCCTCCACTTT CASRNDRGSYNSPLHF
TRBD2 17 once TRBJ2-5 TRBV7-2 TGTGCCAGCAGCTTATTCGGCCCTAGCGGGATTGGGGAGACCCAGTACTTC CASSLFGPSGIGETQYF
. 13 . TRBJ2-3 TRBV7-2 TGTGCCAGCAGCTCGCGACTGCCTTATACGCAGTATTTT CASSSRLPYTQYF
TRBD1 12 few TRBJ2-7 TRBV29-1 TGCAGCGCTCGGGACAGGGGCTACGAGCAGTACTTC CSARDRGYEQYF
TRBD2 17 few TRBJ2-1 TRBV20-1 TGCAGTGCTAGACTAGCGGGAGCAATTGAATCCCGAAGTGAGCAGTTCTTC CSARLAGAIESRSEQFF
. 17 . TRBJ2-1 TRBV3-1 TGTGCCAGCAGCCAAGATTTGGTCGGGATAGCGCAGGCTGAGCAGTTCTTC CASSQDLVGIAQAEQFF
TRBD2 15 . TRBJ2-3 TRBV2 TGTGCCAGCAGTGACACTAGCGGGACCGCAGATACGCAGTATTTT CASSDTSGTADTQYF
TRBD2 14 . TRBJ2-7 TRBV5-1 TGCGCCAGCAGGCTGGGGGGGAGCTCCTACGAGCAGTACTTC CASRLGGSSYEQYF
. 14 . TRBJ2-7 TRBV7-8 TGTGCCAGCAGCTTTCGTCGGATCTCCTACGAGCAGTACTTC CASSFRRISYEQYF
. 13 . TRBJ1-1 TRBV19 TGTGCCAGTGGAATCGGACAGACTGCAGAAGCTTTCTTT CASGIGQTAEAFF
. 12 . TRBJ2-4 TRBV7-2 TGTGCCAGCAGCCCGATGAGAGGCATTCAGTACTTC CASSPMRGIQYF
TRBD1 13 few TRBJ2-5 TRBV9 TGTGCCAGCAGCGTAGGACAGGGGGAGACCCAGTACTTC CASSVGQGETQYF
. 14 few TRBJ1-3 TRBV20-1 TGCAGTGCTAGATTACGAGGGCCTGGAAACACCATATATTTT CSARLRGPGNTIYF
TRBD2 15 few TRBJ2-7 TRBV7-2 TGTGCCAGCAGCCCGTCACTAGCGGGGGGATACGAGCAGTACTTC CASSPSLAGGYEQYF
TRBD2 15 few TRBJ2-5 TRBV27 TGTGCCAGCAGTTTAAGTCTAGCGGTTGAGCAGACCCAGTACTTC CASSLSLAVEQTQYF
. 15 few TRBJ1-5 TRBV5-5 TGTGCCAGCAGCCCCTCGGCGGATAGCAATCAGCCCCAGCATTTT CASSPSADSNQPQHF
TRBD2 17 . TRBJ2-3 TRBV20-1 TGCAGTGCTAGCGCGACTAGCGGGAGTGCGTTAAGAGATACGCAGTATTTT CSASATSGSALRDTQYF
. 14 few TRBJ1-5 TRBV6-1 TGTGCCAGCAGTGAAGGGTACCACAATCAGCCCCAGCATTTT CASSEGYHNQPQHF
TRBD2 16 . TRBJ2-4 TRBV20-1 TGCAGTGCTAGAGATTTTCCCGGGAGGGCCAAAAACATTCAGTACTTC CSARDFPGRAKNIQYF
. 13 . TRBJ1-6 TRBV20-1 TGCAGTGCTTTCGGCGCTCCGGGGACACCCCTCCACTTT CSAFGAPGTPLHF
. 15 . TRBJ2-5 TRBV3-1 TGTGCCAGCAGCCAAGGTTGGGTAAACCAAGAGACCCAGTACTTC CASSQGWVNQETQYF
TRBD1 17 . TRBJ1-1 TRBV27 TGTGCCAGCAGTTTATTCGGACAGGGATTCATGAACACTGAAGCTTTCTTT CASSLFGQGFMNTEAFF
. 12 . TRBJ1-2 TRBV5-1 TGCGCCAGCAGCTCCGATGGCTATGGCTACACCTTC CASSSDGYGYTF
. 11 . TRBJ1-3 TRBV29-1 TGCAGCGGAAAGGTTGGAAACACCATATATTTT CSGKVGNTIYF
TRBD2 14 . TRBJ2-7 TRBV20-1 TGCAGTGCTAGATACGGACTAGCGGAGGGGGAGCAGTACTTC CSARYGLAEGEQYF
. 15 few TRBJ2-2 TRBV5-1 TGCGCCAGCAGCTTGGAAGGACAAGGCACCGGGGAGCTGTTTTTT CASSLEGQGTGELFF
TRBD2 17 few TRBJ2-3 TRBV7-3 TGTGCCAGCAGCTTAAAAGGCGGCGGACTAGCACCAGATACGCAGTATTTT CASSLKGGGLAPDTQYF
TRBD1 15 . TRBJ2-5 TRBV10-1 TGCGCCAGCAGTGAATCCGGACAGGGCATGGAGACCCAGTACTTC CASSESGQGMETQYF
. 14 . TRBJ2-1 TRBV20-1 TGCAGTGCTCCCACACTAGCTACATGGAATGAGCAGTTCTTC CSAPTLATWNEQFF
. 13 few TRBJ2-3 TRBV2 TGTGCCTGTCAGGGACTCCCCCCGGATACGCAGTATTTT CACQGLPPDTQYF
. 16 few TRBJ1-5 TRBV27 TGTGCCAGCAGTTCCCGACCCGGGACGGGGAATCAGCCCCAGCATTTT CASSSRPGTGNQPQHF
TRBD1 12 few TRBJ2-7 TRBV5-4 TGTGCCAGCAGCTTGGACAGGGGATCCTCAGCCTTC CASSLDRGSSAF
. 12 . TRBJ1-5 TRBV19 TGTGCCAGTAGCACGGAGAGGTCAGCCCAGCATTTT CASSTERSAQHF